This TCR beta chain was identified during a study of cytomegalovirus exposure and HLA in healthy donors. Study-wide results and limits: In a later analysis, at a false discovery rate of 0.05, 15,000 to 20,000 TCR beta sequences matched HLA alleles. Researchers reported from a later analysis that most CMV-associated TCR beta chains appeared HLA-restricted. TCR beta chains numbering some 150 were designated cytomegalovirus-associated.

The CDR3 covers 15 residues. The V and J ends lost 5 bases and 1 base respectively, with 11 bases between them. The germline CDR1 and CDR2 sequences are SGHAT and FQNNGV. The PCR was carried out with 60 Vbeta primers and 13 Jbeta primers. Sequencing was performed with immunoSEQ multiplex PCR; in TCRdb, only in-frame clones are kept and a portion is missing. This sample yields roughly 190,000 clones, of which around 74% are seen a single time; roughly 3% belongs to the top ten. Worth noting for this clone: The antigen remains undetermined.

The chain employs TRBV11-2 and TRBJ2-2; maybe TRBD2 (5 bases). The source of this sequence is a female donor in good health and CMV-seronegative. The specimen sequenced was PBMCs. In nucleotides, the CDR3 is TGTGCCAGCAGCCGCCTTGCGGGGAACACCGGGGAGCTGTTTTTT. It is translated as CASSRLAGNTGELFF.